A selection of T cell receptor beta chains follows, all from one sample in a study of shared T cell receptors in the human thymus. Produced via immunoSEQ multiplex PCR; TCRdb's table is partial and in-frame only. The sample has some 700,000 clones, roughly 88% seen once; the top ten hold about 0.011%. This sample also appeared in a second study, on human thymus T cells.

The sample comprised thymocytes. All receptors come from a girl in the first two years of life with a congenital heart defect. The CDR3 runs from the conserved cysteine through the conserved F or W. The order of the fields is clone size, V gene, J gene, D gene, CDR3 DNA, CDR3 protein. D genes are given only for firm matches. Expanded clones are given a class, and other clones once, few, many or no size at all.

>once|TRBV27|TRBJ1-1|.
TGTGCCAGCAGCCGTCCACAGGGCACTGAAGCTTTCTTT
CASSRPQGTEAFF
>.|TRBV2|TRBJ2-2|TRBD2
TGTGCCACCTTAGCGGGGGTACACACCGGGGAGCTGTTTTTT
CATLAGVHTGELFF
>.|TRBV10-3|TRBJ1-1|TRBD1
TGTGCCATCAGGGACAGGGGCGTCCTGAACACTGAAGCTTTCTTT
CAIRDRGVLNTEAFF
>.|TRBV28|TRBJ2-7|.
TGTGCCACCAGGGAGGGGGCGCGCGTAGTGAGGTCCTACGAGCAGTACTTC
CATREGARVVRSYEQYF
>.|TRBV5-4|TRBJ1-6|TRBD1
TGTGCCAGCAGCTCTACCCGGGACAGGGGGTCAACCTATAATTCACCCCTCCACTTT
CASSSTRDRGSTYNSPLHF
>.|TRBV7-6|TRBJ2-7|.
TGTGCCAGCAGCTTAGCGCGGGCCGGGGGTAACGAGCAGTACTTC
CASSLARAGGNEQYF
>.|TRBV6-1|TRBJ1-2|.
TGTGCCAGCAGTGACACTTTCAACTATGGCTACACCTTC
CASSDTFNYGYTF
>once|TRBV6-1|TRBJ1-1|TRBD1
TGTGCCAGCAGCGACCGGGACAGACTGAACACTGAAGCTTTCTTT
CASSDRDRLNTEAFF
>.|TRBV28|TRBJ1-2|.
TGTGCCAGCAGGTGGGACGGGGGGCTTTCGGATGGCTACACCTTC
CASRWDGGLSDGYTF
>few|TRBV13|TRBJ2-3|TRBD1
TGTGCCAGCAGCCCTGACAGGGACACCACTAGCACAGATACGCAGTATTTT
CASSPDRDTTSTDTQYF
>.|TRBV7-6|TRBJ2-6|TRBD1
TGTGCCAGCAGCCGGACAGGGGGCTTATGTGGGGCCAACGTCCTGACTTTC
CASSRTGGLCGANVLTF
>.|TRBV4-3|TRBJ1-2|.
TGCGCCAGCAGCCAAGCGGCCAGGGGCCCGTATGGCTACACCTTC
CASSQAARGPYGYTF
>.|TRBV7-6|TRBJ2-7|TRBD2
TGTGCCAGCAGCATTTTAGGGGAACTAGCGGGGGGGCCATACGAGCAGTACTTC
CASSILGELAGGPYEQYF
>few|TRBV9|TRBJ1-2|.
TGTGCCAGCAGCCCCAACATTTTTCATGGCTACACCTTC
CASSPNIFHGYTF
>few|TRBV27|TRBJ1-5|.
TGTGCCAGCAGTCCTAAGGGGCAGGGGAGGGAAAATTATTTTATCCAGCCCCAGCATTTT
CASSPKGQGRENYFIQPQHF
>.|TRBV7-9|TRBJ2-1|.
TGTGCCAGCAGCTCCCCGGTCCTAGGTGAGCAGTTCTTC
CASSSPVLGEQFF
>.|TRBV27|TRBJ1-1|.
TGTGCCAGCAGTTACATAGGGAGGGAGACTGAAGCTTTCTTT
CASSYIGRETEAFF
>.|TRBV18|TRBJ2-7|TRBD1
TGTGCCAGCTCACTCACCGGGACAGGGCGGTACGAGCAGTACTTC
CASSLTGTGRYEQYF
>.|TRBV25-1|TRBJ2-2|.
TGTGCCAGTAATCGGGTACACGGGGAGCTGTTTTTT
CASNRVHGELFF
>.|TRBV29-1|TRBJ2-3|TRBD2
TGCAGCGTTGAAGTCCCTAGCGGGGCCGGGTCGGATACGCAGTATTTT
CSVEVPSGAGSDTQYF
>.|TRBV28|TRBJ1-2|.
TGTGCCAGCACTTGCCCAGGCAGTCATTTTGGCTACACCTTC
CASTCPGSHFGYTF
>few|TRBV28|TRBJ1-2|.
TGTGCCAGCAGTTCCATATGGGGACATAACGGCTACACCTTC
CASSSIWGHNGYTF
>.|TRBV4-1|TRBJ1-1|.
TGCGCCAGCAGCCAACGGGGGGCGCCCCCGACGGACCGTCACAAAGCTTTCTTT
CASSQRGAPPTDRHKAFF
>.|TRBV7-8|TRBJ1-2|TRBD1
TGTGCCAGCAGCTCGGAGTCCAGGGGGCTGAACTATGGCTACACCTTC
CASSSESRGLNYGYTF
>.|TRBV10-3|TRBJ2-2|.
TGTGCCATCAGTGAGTCCCCTGCGTTGGAGCTGTTTTTT
CAISESPALELFF
>.|TRBV9|TRBJ2-5|TRBD2
TGTGCCAGCAGCGTAGGAACCAGTGGGCGGGGGCAAGAGACCCAGTACTTC
CASSVGTSGRGQETQYF
>.|TRBV10-1|TRBJ1-1|.
TGCGCCAGCAGTGAGAAAGGGGAAGACACTGAAGCTTTCTTT
CASSEKGEDTEAFF
>.|TRBV5-6|TRBJ1-3|TRBD1
TGTGCCAGCAGCAAGACAGGGAATAGTTGGTCTGGAAACACCATATATTTT
CASSKTGNSWSGNTIYF
>few|TRBV27|TRBJ2-5|TRBD2
TGTGCCAGCAGTCCAGGGACTAGCGGGGGGGCCGCCCCCCAAGAGACCCAGTACTTC
CASSPGTSGGAAPQETQYF
>.|TRBV29-1|TRBJ1-2|.
TGCAGCGTTAAGCTTAACTATGGCTACACCTTC
CSVKLNYGYTF
>.|TRBV4-3|TRBJ1-6|TRBD1
TGCGCCAGCAGCCGTCAAGCCGGGACAGTGGATTCACCCCTCCACTTT
CASSRQAGTVDSPLHF
>.|TRBV4-1|TRBJ2-7|.
TGCGCCAGCAGCCAAGTCCTACGGGCCGGGGGAAGGACGTCCGGAAGCTCCTACGAGCAGTACTTC
CASSQVLRAGGRTSGSSYEQYF
>.|TRBV5-6|TRBJ1-2|TRBD1
TGTGCCAGCAGCGAAGAATTGGGGACAGTCTACACCTTC
CASSEELGTVYTF